This entry describes one TCR beta chain. The antigen remains unidentified. This sample is drawn from a study of T cells in Graves' hyperthyroidism and ophthalmopathy. Newly diagnosed hyperthyroidism patients aged 18 to 65 years had disease lasting under 2 months. This sample holds PBMCs from under 11 ml fresh peripheral blood. This CDR3 has 11 amino acids. Per germline, CDR1 MDHEN and CDR2 SYDVKM. V lost 5 bases, J lost 7 bases, and 8 bases lay in between. TCR beta CDR3 region amplification was performed from RNA transcripts. TCR CDR3 regions were first amplified by RT-PCR with HTBI primers. MiXCR, applied by TCRdb to the multiplex PCR reads, yields one record per CDR3 protein. The sample lists 350,000 or so distinct CDR3 sequences, roughly 15% occurring once. Study-wide results and limits: Stable hyperthyroidism was told apart from ophthalmopathy by a model built on 13 V-J features.

The sequence derives from a young woman with Graves' hyperthyroidism that later progressed to Graves' ophthalmopathy. Sequenced material: blood. The chain employs TRBV28 and TRBJ2-5; no definite D call. The CDR3 DNA sequence: TGTGCCAGCAGTCGGCGAGGGACCCAGTACTTC. Its protein product is CASSRRGTQYF.